The clone carrying this T cell receptor (beta chain) was counted at least ten times. The source of the sample is a study of Graves' ophthalmopathy and Graves' hyperthyroidism. The V end was cut by 0 bases, the J end by 2 bases, with 13 bases between. Germline lookup yields CDR1 DFQATT and CDR2 SNEGSKA (reference sequence). The CDR3 is 15 amino acids. Beta-chain TCR CDR3 regions were amplified from RNA transcripts. HTBI-primed RT-PCR formed the first round, and a multiplex PCR formed the second. TCRdb called the multiplex PCR reads again in MiXCR, with one record for every CDR3 protein. The table has more than 300,000 distinct CDR3 sequences, about 17% seen once; the top ten hold 2.4%. New diagnoses, under 2 months' duration, and ages 18 to 65 characterized the hyperthyroidism patients. Enrollment excluded any patients with other autoimmune diseases, uncontrolled infections, pregnancy or lactation. Fresh peripheral blood (roughly 9.7 ml) yielded the PBMCs.

The V and J genes are TRBV20-1 and TRBJ2-5; possible D gene TRBD1, 5 bases. The sequencing sample was made of peripheral blood. The clonotype comes from an adult woman with stable Graves' hyperthyroidism. The CDR3 sequence is CSAREGSRQQETQYF. CDR3 nucleotides: TGCAGTGCTAGAGAGGGATCACGACAGCAAGAGACCCAGTACTTC.